The 9 T cell receptor beta chains below all came from one sample that was sequenced in a study of post-analysis software for immune sequencing data. Study-level findings and limits: Patients showed TRBV5-6, TRBV5-1 and TRBV20-1 among roughly 5 TRBV segments more frequent than in controls.

No antigen has been identified for these receptors. Unique molecular identifiers had been added to the TCR beta cDNA libraries. Each CDR3 protein is one row after TCRdb ran MiXCR on the PCR reads. Of hundreds of thousands of distinct CDR3 sequences detected, 53% appear once; the ten largest clones hold approximately 4.3%. The specimen was blood. The receptors derive from a girl aged 5-17 years with multiple sclerosis.

The chain combines TRBV20-1 with TRBJ2-3; TRBD2 matches at 11 bases. Per the germline V gene, CDR1 is DFQATT and CDR2 is SNEGSKA (reference sequence). This CDR3 region has 14 residues. J lost 6 bases, V lost 6 bases, and 8 bases had no gene match. CDR3 sequence reads: CSAKTSGVVDTQYF. CDR3 coding DNA: TGCAGTGCGAAGACTAGCGGGGTGGTGGATACGCAGTATTTT.

There are a few counts of this clonotype. CDR3 nucleotides: TGCAGTGCTAGCGGGAGCGCCTACAATGAGCAGTTCTTC. Translating gives CSASGSAYNEQFF. The V gene is TRBV20-1, the J gene TRBJ2-1; D may be TRBD2 (6 bases). The germline V and J ends were trimmed by 3 bases and 2 bases, with 8 bases remaining between them. This CDR3 has 13 amino acids. CDR1 is DFQATT and CDR2 is SNEGSKA in the germline V gene (reference sequence).

This chain joins TRBV18 and TRBJ1-1, with D tentatively TRBD1 (5 bases). The V gene lost 10 bases and the J gene lost 7 bases, with 22 bases spanning the gap. CDR1 is KGHSH and CDR2 is LQKENI in the germline V gene. The CDR3 has 14 amino acids. The CDR3 is CATSTTQVRGEAFF. The CDR3 DNA reads as TGTGCCACCAGTACAACACAGGTCCGCGGTGAAGCTTTCTTT.

The chain recombines TRBV29-1 with TRBJ1-5; tentatively, D is TRBD1 (5 bases). Germline values: CDR1 SQVTM, CDR2 ANQGSEA. Trimming left V 7 bases short and J 6 bases short, with 19 bases between. This CDR3 contains 14 residues. DNA of the CDR3: TGCAGCGCCTGGGACGGGGGAACGGGTCAGCCCCAGCATTTT. This sequence encodes CSAWDGGTGQPQHF.

The rearrangement links TRBV7-6 to TRBJ2-7; D might be TRBD2 (6 bases). The germline V gene has CDR1 SGHVS and CDR2 FNYEAQ. The CDR3 consists of 17 residues. V was clipped by 1 base and J by 1 base, with 17 bases between them. This CDR3 reads CASSLDSFGGRSYEQYF. In DNA form, the CDR3 reads TGTGCCAGCAGCTTAGACAGTTTTGGAGGGAGATCCTACGAGCAGTACTTC.

This clonotype has just a few counts. The V and J genes are TRBV6-5 and TRBJ2-7; D is possibly TRBD2 (5 bases). CDR3 length equals 14 residues. Germline V gives CDR1 MNHEY, CDR2 SVGAGI. V dropped 6 bases and J dropped 3 bases, with 15 bases sitting between them. CDR3 amino acids: CASRPLEAVYEQYF. The CDR3 DNA sequence: TGTGCCAGCAGACCCTTGGAGGCGGTCTACGAGCAGTACTTC.

V gene TRBV20-1 combines with J gene TRBJ2-1; 8 bases map to TRBD2. The CDR3 is 12 residues long. CDR1 is DFQATT and CDR2 is SNEGSKA in the germline V gene (reference sequence). V lost 3 bases, J lost 7 bases, and 2 bases stayed unmatched. CDR3 DNA sequence: TGCAGTGCTAGCGGGGGGGCGAATGAGCAGTTCTTC. Amino acids: CSASGGANEQFF.

The V gene is TRBV4-1, the J gene TRBJ2-4; 7 bases map to TRBD1. V shed 0 bases and J 5 bases; nucleotides not matched to a gene: 10. From germline, CDR1 is MGHRA and CDR2 YSYEKL. This CDR3 contains 17 residues. CDR3 loop: CASSQERPTGLENIQYF. The DNA of the CDR3 is TGCGCCAGCAGCCAAGAAAGGCCGACAGGGCTTGAAAACATTCAGTACTTC.

A single count supports this clonotype. V is TRBV20-1 and J is TRBJ1-6; the D is unclear. V lost 0 bases and J 7 bases, leaving 10 bases between the germline ends. CDR1 and CDR2 from the germline V gene are DFQATT and SNEGSKA (reference sequence). The CDR3 loop spans 14 amino acids. The CDR3 DNA follows: TGCAGTGCTAGAGATACGCTACTCAATTCACCCCTCCACTTT. Its protein is CSARDTLLNSPLHF.